These 19 T cell receptor beta chains were sequenced from one sample in a study of T cell responses to AZD1222 COVID-19 vaccine. Measured with immunoSEQ multiplex PCR; TCRdb has only the in-frame clones, and not every one. The data contain under 150,000 clones, under 90% of them singletons. The sequenced sample was peripheral blood, obtained 28 days after the second AZD1222 dose. These receptor sequences come from an adult who received the AZD1222 COVID-19 vaccine.

The chain recombines TRBV20-1 with TRBJ1-1; D perhaps matches TRBD1 (5 bases). Trimming left V 6 bases short and J 12 bases short, with 17 bases between. This CDR3 region has 11 residues. Per germline, CDR1 DFQATT and CDR2 SNEGSKA (reference sequence). The CDR3 DNA reads TGCAGTGCAGGGGCGGATGACTCAACTTTCTTT. Its protein is CSAGADDSTFF.

The chain joins TRBV28 to TRBJ1-2; tentatively, D is TRBD1 (5 bases). Germline V gives CDR1 MDHEN, CDR2 SYDVKM. The ends were cut back, 7 bases at V and 5 bases at J, with 17 bases in the middle. The CDR3 length is 14 residues. The DNA of the CDR3 is TGTGCCAGCAAGGTTGGGGCCCCGAAATATGGCTACACCTTC. Protein sequence: CASKVGAPKYGYTF.

V and J are TRBV29-1 and TRBJ2-7; 8 nucleotides line up with TRBD1. CDR3 length: 13 residues. The J segment lost 5 bases and the V segment lost 6 bases, leaving 9 bases of the junction unmatched. CDR1 and CDR2 from the germline V gene are SQVTM and ANQGSEA. CDR3 sequence reads: CSVWDRPIDEQYF. The DNA for the CDR3 is TGCAGCGTGTGGGACAGGCCTATTGACGAGCAGTACTTC.

The chain combines TRBV7-2 with TRBJ1-2; TRBD1 aligns across 8 bases. The CDR3 loop spans 15 amino acids. Germline V gene sequence: CDR1 SGHTA, CDR2 FQGNSA. J was trimmed by 4 bases and V by 5 bases; bases with no gene match: 9. CDR3 coding DNA: TGTGCCAGCAGCACCTACAGGGGGTATGGCTATGGCTACACCTTC. Translated, it gives CASSTYRGYGYGYTF. The complete variable domain, with remaining parts taken from reference TRBV7-2 and TRBJ1-2, reads GAGVSQSPSNKVTEKGKDVELRCDPISGHTALYWYRQSLGQGLEFLIYFQGNSAPDKSGLPSDRFSAERTGGSVSTLTIQRTQQEDSAVYLCASSTYRGYGYGYTFGSGTRLTVV.

This sequence joins TRBV7-2 and TRBJ1-5, with TRBD1 as a possible D gene (6 bases). Between the trimmed V and J ends, which lost 6 bases and 7 bases, there was a span of 10 bases. This CDR3 is built from 12 residues. Germline lookup yields CDR1 SGHTA and CDR2 FQGNSA. CDR3 DNA: TGTGCCAGCAGATCCGGGGGCCAGCCCCAGCATTTT. This sequence encodes CASRSGGQPQHF.

This clone was found once. The chain employs TRBV7-2 and TRBJ2-3; TRBD2 matches 10 bases. The CDR3 is 15 residues long. Germline CDR1 is SGHTA and CDR2 is FQGNSA. V was clipped by 5 bases and J by 3 bases; unmatched bases: 5. The CDR3 reads CASSPQGLATDTQYF. The CDR3 nucleotides read TGTGCCAGCAGCCCCCAGGGACTAGCGACAGATACGCAGTATTTT.

This clone has just one count. The V and J genes are TRBV5-1 and TRBJ1-6; 7 nucleotides line up with TRBD1. Germline V CDR1 and CDR2: SGHRS, YFSETQ. V shed 4 bases and J 7 bases; nucleotides not matched to a gene: 5. This CDR3 comprises 14 residues. The CDR3 reads CASSPGQPNSPLHF. CDR3 DNA sequence: TGCGCCAGCAGCCCGGGACAGCCCAATTCACCCCTCCACTTT.

The genes are TRBV5-1 and TRBJ2-7, with TRBD2 identical over 11 bases. Trimming at V came to 5 bases and at J to 2 bases, leaving 6 bases not matched to a gene. The CDR3 runs 15 residues. Germline V gene lookup returns CDR1 SGHRS and CDR2 YFSETQ. CDR3 protein: CASSPIAGGPYEQYF. The CDR3 DNA follows: TGCGCCAGCAGTCCGATAGCGGGAGGGCCCTACGAGCAGTACTTC.

The V and J genes are TRBV5-4 and TRBJ2-7; D assignment may be TRBD1 or TRBD2 (5 bases each). V was clipped by 1 base and J by 1 base, with 9 bases between them. This CDR3 region has 14 residues. Looked up from germline, CDR1 is SGHNT and CDR2 is YYREEE (reference sequence). CDR3 nucleotides: TGTGCCAGCAGCTTGTACGGGGCGTCCTACGAGCAGTACTTC. Amino acid sequence: CASSLYGASYEQYF.

This clone was observed once. This chain joins TRBV6-5 and TRBJ1-6; D not resolved. Germline CDR1 and CDR2: MNHEY and SVGAGI. V lost 3 bases to trimming and J lost 7 bases, with 10 bases between them. The CDR3 length is 14 residues. The CDR3 DNA sequence: TGTGCCAGCAGTTATCCCAGGACCAATTCACCCCTCCACTTT. Protein: CASSYPRTNSPLHF.

The gene calls are TRBV14 and TRBJ2-7; D is unclear. The germline gives CDR1 SGHDN, CDR2 FVKESK. This CDR3 contains 14 residues. Trimming shortened V by 1 base and J by 3 bases, and 10 bases separated the two germline ends. In DNA, the CDR3 is TGTGCCAGCAGCCAAGCAAACAGTAACTACGAGCAGTACTTC. Its translation: CASSQANSNYEQYF. The full variable domain, rest sourced from reference TRBV14 and TRBJ2-7, is EAGVTQFPSHSVIEKGQTVTLRCDPISGHDNLYWYRRVMGKEIKFLLHFVKESKQDESGMPNNRFLAERTGGTYSTLKVQPAELEDSGVYFCASSQANSNYEQYFGPGTRLTVT.

The chain has TRBV3-1 (or the pseudogene TRBV3-2) and TRBJ2-5; tentative D call: TRBD2 (6 bases). The CDR3 consists of 14 residues. Trimming pared 6 bases from V and 1 base from J, leaving 12 bases between. Germline lookup yields CDR1 LGHDT and CDR2 YNNKEL (reference sequence). The CDR3 loop is CASRGLTFQETQYF. The CDR3, as DNA: TGTGCCAGCAGGGGACTGACGTTCCAAGAGACCCAGTACTTC.

For this clone: The sample has other DNA sequences that encode this CDR3 too. This chain joins TRBV7-2 and TRBJ2-7; D possibly uses TRBD1 or TRBD2 (5 bases each). CDR1 and CDR2 from the germline V gene are SGHTA and FQGNSA. The V end was cut by 4 bases, the J end by 2 bases, with 15 bases between. The CDR3 contains 15 residues. CDR3 nucleotides: TGTGCCAGCAGCTCGTCCGGGACCGAGACCTACGAGCAGTACTTC. This codes for CASSSSGTETYEQYF.

This chain uses TRBV12-3 or TRBV12-4 with TRBJ1-6, with no clear D. The CDR3 spans 13 residues. The germline V and J ends were trimmed by 1 base and 6 bases, with 4 bases remaining between them. CDR3 in DNA: TGTGCCAGCAGTTTAGGCCTTAATTCACCCCTCCACTTT. Its translation: CASSLGLNSPLHF.

This clone appeared a single time. The chain employs TRBV7-9 and TRBJ1-1; 7 nucleotides agree with TRBD1. Germline assignment: CDR1 SEHNR and CDR2 FQNEAQ (reference sequence). This CDR3 is built from 16 residues. V was clipped by 1 base and J by 5 bases; unmatched bases: 10. The CDR3 region has the DNA TGTGCCAGCAGCTTAGGCCCTACAGGGGCTGGTACTGAAGCTTTCTTT. It codes for CASSLGPTGAGTEAFF.

This clone was picked up one time. The rearrangement links TRBV6-2 or TRBV6-3 to TRBJ2-7; 7 positions match TRBD1. Germline V gene data show CDR1 as MNHEY and CDR2 as SVGEGT. This CDR3 contains 16 residues. V was pared by 2 bases and J by 5 bases, with 12 bases of the junction left unmatched. The DNA of the CDR3 is TGTGCCAGCAGTTACGGAACCGGGACAGACATCCACGAGCAGTACGTC. This sequence encodes CASSYGTGTDIHEQYV.

The rearrangement links TRBV9 to TRBJ2-2, with D tentatively TRBD1 (6 bases). The CDR3 is 16 residues long. Looked up from germline, CDR1 is SGDLS and CDR2 is YYNGEE. Trimming cost V 0 bases and J 3 bases, with 12 bases left between them. The CDR3, as DNA: TGTGCCAGCAGCGTAGGAAGGGGGTCGGACACCGGGGAGCTGTTTTTT. Translation gives CASSVGRGSDTGELFF. Looking up the rest from reference TRBV9 and TRBJ2-2 gives the full variable domain: DSGVTQTPKHLITATGQRVTLRCSPRSGDLSVYWYQQSLDQGLQFLIQYYNGEERAKGNILERFSAQQFPDLHSELNLSSLELGDSALYFCASSVGRGSDTGELFFGEGSRLTVL.

The rearrangement uses TRBV19 and TRBJ1-5; tentative D call: TRBD1 (5 bases). From germline, CDR1 is LNHDA and CDR2 SQIVND (reference sequence). With 3 bases removed from V and 9 bases from J, the gap between germline ends came to 12 bases. This CDR3 is 13 amino acids long. CDR3 nucleotide sequence: TGTGCCAGTAGTATCAGGGAGATGGGGCCCCAGCATTTT. Translating gives CASSIREMGPQHF.

The chain is built from TRBV6-5 and TRBJ1-6, with 7 bases aligning to TRBD1. V gave up 7 bases and J gave up 9 bases; unmatched junction bases: 9. This CDR3 has 14 residues. The germline CDR1 and CDR2 sequences are MNHEY and SVGAGI. CDR3 nucleotides: TGTGCCAGCACCCCACAGGGGTTAAGTTCACCCCTCCACTTT. Protein: CASTPQGLSSPLHF.